The 12 T cell receptor beta chains below all came from one sample that was sequenced in a study of blood T cell repertoires in COVID-19. Here immunoSEQ multiplex PCR was the method, and the copy in TCRdb shows in-frame clones only, minus some. This table holds 250,000 to 300,000 clones, almost 90% found once. The sequenced material came from peripheral blood. The receptors originated from a woman in her thirties with COVID-19, enrolled during active disease.

V and J are TRBV27 and TRBJ1-2, with D hard to call. Germline CDR1 MNHEY, CDR2 SMNVEV (reference sequence). Between the trimmed V and J ends, which lost 5 bases and 6 bases, there was a span of 19 bases. CDR3 size: 15 residues. The CDR3 loop is CASSTHVRKEDGYTF. In nucleotides, the CDR3 is TGTGCCAGCAGTACACACGTTAGGAAGGAGGATGGCTACACCTTC.

The gene calls are TRBV7-9 and TRBJ1-1; no firm D call. The V end was cut by 6 bases, the J end by 1 base, with 9 bases between. From germline, CDR1 is SEHNR and CDR2 FQNEAQ (reference sequence). The CDR3 runs 13 residues. CDR3 protein: CASSFEANTEAFF. The CDR3 DNA is TGTGCCAGCAGTTTTGAGGCGAACACTGAAGCTTTCTTT.

This chain uses TRBV3-1 (or the pseudogene TRBV3-2) with TRBJ2-1; TRBD1 aligns across 11 bases. This CDR3 has 14 amino acids. Trimming removed 4 bases from V and 12 bases from J; junction bases left unmatched: 8. Germline CDR1 reads LGHDT; CDR2 reads YNNKEL (reference sequence). CDR3 amino acids: CASSPGQGVLVQFF. As DNA, the CDR3 is TGTGCCAGCAGCCCGGGACAGGGGGTTTTAGTGCAGTTCTTC.

The CDR3 sequence is CAGGETQYF. CDR3 in DNA: TGCGCCGGAGGGGAGACCCAGTACTTC. The chain couples TRBV5-1 to TRBJ2-5; D perhaps matches TRBD2 (6 bases). There are 9 residues in the CDR3. V was shortened by 10 bases and J by 5 bases, with 6 bases between the two germline ends. Germline CDR1 SGHRS, CDR2 YFSETQ.

The gene calls are TRBV28 and TRBJ1-6, with 12 bases aligning to TRBD1. J was trimmed by 1 base and V by 5 bases; bases with no gene match: 6. The CDR3 totals 18 residues. The V gene's germline CDR1 is MDHEN and CDR2 SYDVKM. The chain's CDR3 is CASSTGQGAKSYNSPLHF. CDR3 DNA: TGTGCCAGCAGTACGGGACAGGGGGCAAAATCCTATAATTCACCCCTCCACTTT.

The chain has TRBV2 and TRBJ1-5; TRBD1 might be the D (5 bases). Germline loops: CDR1 SNHLY, CDR2 FYNNEI. This CDR3 comprises 14 residues. Trimming stripped 2 bases from V and 4 bases from J, with 9 bases between. This CDR3 reads CASSERRGNQPQHF. DNA of the CDR3: TGTGCCAGCAGTGAACGGCGGGGGAATCAGCCCCAGCATTTT. The full variable domain, in which reference TRBV2 and TRBJ1-5 provide the parts outside the CDR3, is EPEVTQTPSHQVTQMGQEVILRCVPISNHLYFYWYRQILGQKVEFLVSFYNNEISEKSEIFDDQFSVERPDGSNFTLKIRSTKLEDSAMYFCASSERRGNQPQHFGDGTRLSIL.

The J gene is TRBJ2-2, the V gene TRBV7-8; 8 bases agree with TRBD2. From germline, CDR1 is SGHVS and CDR2 FQNEAQ. V was clipped by 1 base and J by 0 bases; unmatched bases: 4. The CDR3 loop spans 17 amino acids. The CDR3 loop reads CASSLVGGRPNTGELFF. The CDR3 DNA reads as TGTGCCAGCAGCTTAGTCGGCGGGAGGCCGAACACCGGGGAGCTGTTTTTT.

Points on this clone: The junction shows a germline mismatch at one end, possibly a read error. The chain carries TRBV7-7 and TRBJ2-5; 7 positions match TRBD2. This CDR3 has 15 residues. Per germline, CDR1 SSHAT and CDR2 FNYEAQ (reference sequence). The CDR3 here is CASSLGSAGAETQYF. The CDR3 DNA follows: TGTGCTAGCAGCCTAGGCTCGGCGGGAGCAGAGACCCAGTACTTC.

The chain recombines TRBV7-2 with TRBJ2-7; 9 bases are shared with TRBD1. The CDR3 has 16 residues. V dropped 5 bases and J dropped 6; count of bases not matched to a gene: 14. CDR1 and CDR2 from the germline V gene are SGHTA and FQGNSA. The CDR3 here is CASSPQTGTGSREQYF. The CDR3, as DNA: TGTGCCAGCAGCCCACAAACCGGGACAGGGTCCCGCGAGCAGTACTTC.

To note about this clone: Germline and junction disagree at one end, which may indicate a read error. The CDR3 here is CASSVAGGEETQYF. The DNA for the CDR3 is TGTGCCAGCAGCGTAGCGGGAGGGGAAGAAACCCAGTACTTC. This chain uses TRBV9 with TRBJ2-5; 8 positions agree with TRBD2. The CDR3 sequence is 14 residues long. Germline assignment: CDR1 SGDLS and CDR2 YYNGEE.

This chain connects TRBV5-5 to TRBJ2-1, with unresolved D. Germline lookup yields CDR1 SGHKS and CDR2 YYEKEE (reference sequence). The CDR3 totals 14 residues. With 0 bases removed from V and 0 bases from J, the gap between germline ends came to 4 bases. The CDR3: CASSLDSSYNEQFF. The CDR3 DNA is TGTGCCAGCAGCTTGGATAGCTCCTACAATGAGCAGTTCTTC.

The V call is TRBV2, the J call TRBJ2-2; D is undetermined. The V end lost 1 base, the J end lost 1 base, and 4 bases lay between the germline ends. Looked up from germline, CDR1 is SNHLY and CDR2 is FYNNEI. The CDR3 sequence is 14 residues long. The CDR3 DNA reads TGTGCCAGCAGTGAAGAACAGAACACCGGGGAGCTGTTTTTT. Protein sequence: CASSEEQNTGELFF.